The clone carrying this TCR beta chain has at least ten counts. Its antigen is undetermined. Sample time point: newly diagnosed GD, antithyroid drugs for less than 3 months. The TCR library used RNA extracted from PBMCs. Patients with Graves' disease were diagnosed by American Thyroid Association guidelines. The source of the sample is a study of regulatory T cells in long-lasting Graves disease. General observations from the study: Persistent disease preferred TRBV28, TRBJ1-2 and TRBJ2-5; new disease, TRBV20-1 and TRBJ2-1.

Arm-PCR of CDR3 regions with iRepertoire HTBI primers generated TCR beta libraries. From the multiplex PCR reads, TCRdb called clonotypes with MiXCR, one entry per CDR3 protein. In the table there are approximately 540,000 distinct CDR3 sequences, about 12% of which are singletons. The germline gives CDR1 MNHEY, CDR2 SVGAGI. The CDR3 has 13 residues. V was shortened by 0 bases and J by 5 bases, with 7 bases between the two germline ends. The sample was also reused in another study, on T cells in Graves' hyperthyroidism and ophthalmopathy.

The source material was peripheral blood mononuclear cells (PBMCs), sampled at new diagnosis, from a patient treated with antithyroid drugs. The genes are TRBV6-5 and TRBJ1-1; D is possibly TRBD1 (5 bases). The TCR comes from a woman in her thirties with Graves disease. CDR3 sequence (DNA): TGTGCCAGCAGTTACTCGGAGGGGACTGAAGCTTTCTTT. Translated, it gives CASSYSEGTEAFF.